These T cell receptor beta chains were read from a single sample in a study of shared clonotypes between healthy human individuals. Libraries were prepared by immunoSEQ multiplex PCR; TCRdb keeps only in-frame clonotypes and omits some of them. The repertoire holds about 490,000 clones, with about 82% as singletons. The sequencing sample was made of PBMCs. These receptors came from a woman in her 40s in good health. Some clones in this sample may be carry-over from other donors' samples. Each CDR3 is given with its conserved first and last residue. The D gene is left open where the match is weak. Clone size is stated in some rows and not others, as once, few, many or a class when expanded.

d_gene,abundance,j_gene,v_gene,len,CDR3nt,CDR3aa
.,.,TRBJ2-5,TRBV5-5,14,TGTGCCAGCAGCTTGGTTAGCGGTCCGGAGACCCAGTACTTC,CASSLVSGPETQYF
TRBD1,.,TRBJ2-2,TRBV19,15,TGTGCCAGTAGGAGGGACAGGGGGAACACCGGGGAGCTGTTTTTT,CASRRDRGNTGELFF
TRBD1,.,TRBJ1-2,TRBV9,17,TGTGCCAGCAGCCCTGAAGGGACAGGGGCGCTTCCCGCCGGCTACACCTTC,CASSPEGTGALPAGYTF
.,.,TRBJ2-7,TRBV11-2,15,TGTGCCAGCAGCTTATTTTCGGATCCATCCTACGAGCAGTACTTC,CASSLFSDPSYEQYF
TRBD1,many,TRBJ2-1,TRBV10-3,14,TGTGCCATCAGGGGACAGGGTGAATACAATGAGCAGTTCTTC,CAIRGQGEYNEQFF
TRBD1,few,TRBJ1-6,TRBV5-4,14,TGTGCCAGCAGCTTCGGACAGGGGGCTTCACCCCTCCACTTT,CASSFGQGASPLHF
.,few,TRBJ2-3,TRBV6-4,15,TGTGCCAGCAGTGACGAGGCTAGCGGCACAGATACGCAGTATTTT,CASSDEASGTDTQYF
.,.,TRBJ2-2,TRBV2,13,TGTGCCAGCAGTGCCCAGCTCACCGGGGAGCTGTTTTTT,CASSAQLTGELFF
TRBD2,.,TRBJ2-1,TRBV6-1,14,TGTGCCAGCAGCGCGGGACTAGCTAAAGATGAGCAGTTCTTC,CASSAGLAKDEQFF
.,.,TRBJ2-4,TRBV21-1,13,TGTGCCAGCAGCAAACCCCCCCCCGGCATTCAGTACTTC,CASSKPPPGIQYF
.,.,TRBJ1-3,TRBV29-1,14,TGCAGCGTTCAACCCCGGGACGGTGGAAACACCATATATTTT,CSVQPRDGGNTIYF